The 4 T cell receptor beta chains listed next were all sequenced from one sample in a study of T-cell memory formation after mild COVID-19 (dated by TCRdb to 2020 to 2022). Library prep was done by 5' RACE. Sequencing took place on an Illumina NovaSeq 6000. Through fastp at Q25 and MiXCR, TCRdb rebuilt clones from the public reads, retaining in-frame beta chains. Entries are consolidated by CDR3 protein sequence, retaining the most common genes and DNA. The sample contains about 350,000 distinct CDR3 sequences, roughly 13% of them found a single time. The ten largest account for 22% of the sample. Sequencing used PBMCs or a T cell subset sorted from them (not recorded which). Receptor source: a man between 18 and 29 years old who had mild COVID-19 (a few samples of this study predate the infection). The sample titles of this study are shuffled in the database, so cell type and time point are left out; the donor was told from shared clones.

The gene calls are TRBV12-3 or TRBV12-4 and TRBJ1-1, with unresolved D. This CDR3 spans 13 amino acids. V was shortened by 5 bases and J by 1 base, with 8 bases between the two germline ends. CDR3 nucleotides: TGTGCCAGCAGTCCTTGGGGGAACACTGAAGCTTTCTTT. As protein: CASSPWGNTEAFF.

The chain carries TRBV5-1 and TRBJ2-2, with 7 bases lining up with TRBD1. Trimming cost V 1 base and J 3 bases; bases outside gene matches: 0. This CDR3 is built from 14 residues. Germline CDR1 SGHRS, CDR2 YFSETQ. Here the CDR3 reads CASSLQGDTGELFF. Here the CDR3 DNA reads TGCGCCAGCAGCTTGCAGGGGGACACCGGGGAGCTGTTTTTT.

A few counts support this clonotype. The rearrangement uses TRBV5-1 and TRBJ2-3, with a weak D call TRBD2 (6 bases). The CDR3 has 15 amino acids. V was pared by 0 bases and J by 6 bases, with 14 bases between. Germline V CDR1 and CDR2: SGHRS, YFSETQ. The CDR3 spells CASSLEAGRRDTQYF. The CDR3 coding sequence is TGCGCCAGCAGCTTGGAGGCGGGGCGGCGGGATACGCAGTATTTT. The variable domain in full, completed from reference TRBV5-1 and TRBJ2-3, reads KAGVTQTPRYLIKTRGQQVTLSCSPISGHRSVSWYQQTPGQGLQFLFEYFSETQRNKGNFPGRFSGRQFSNSRSEMNVSTLELGDSALYLCASSLEAGRRDTQYFGPGTRLTVL.

V usage is TRBV18 and J usage is TRBJ2-1, with D perhaps given as TRBD1 or TRBD2 (5 bases each). V was shortened by 2 bases and J by 0 bases, with 14 bases between the two germline ends. This CDR3 has 17 residues. In germline, CDR1 is KGHSH, CDR2 LQKENI. CDR3 protein: CASSPSPGTSSYNEQFF. The CDR3 region has the DNA TGTGCCAGCTCACCATCTCCCGGGACGAGCTCCTACAATGAGCAGTTCTTC.